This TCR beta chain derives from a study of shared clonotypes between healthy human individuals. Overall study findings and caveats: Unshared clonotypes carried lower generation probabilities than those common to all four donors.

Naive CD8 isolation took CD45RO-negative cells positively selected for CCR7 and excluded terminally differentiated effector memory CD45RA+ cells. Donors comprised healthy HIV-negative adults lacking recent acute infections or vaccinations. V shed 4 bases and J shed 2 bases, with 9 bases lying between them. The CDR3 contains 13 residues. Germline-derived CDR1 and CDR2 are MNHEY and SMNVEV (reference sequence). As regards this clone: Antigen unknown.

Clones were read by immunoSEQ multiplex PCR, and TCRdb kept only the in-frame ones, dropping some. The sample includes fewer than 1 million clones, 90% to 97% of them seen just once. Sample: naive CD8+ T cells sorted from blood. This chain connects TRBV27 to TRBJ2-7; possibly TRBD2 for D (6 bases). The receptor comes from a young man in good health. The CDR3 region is CASSWDSAYEQYF. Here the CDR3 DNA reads TGTGCCAGCAGTTGGGACTCAGCCTACGAGCAGTACTTC.